This T cell receptor beta chain was documented in a study of T-cell memory formation after mild COVID-19. The study's findings and limits: Cross-reactive memory apparently joined, as some responding clones appeared in pre-infection memory. The study found balanced CD4/CD8 in clones contracting day 15 to 85 and a CD4+ lean in later expanders.

TCRdb re-called the 5' RACE reads through MiXCR, storing one row per CDR3 protein. The data contain approximately 570,000 distinct CDR3 sequences, approximately 19% of them singletons. This clonotype came up a few times. What it recognizes is unknown. The sequencing input was PBMCs or a T cell subset sorted from them (not recorded which). The sequence was obtained from an adult woman who had mild COVID-19 (a few samples of this study predate the infection). Cell type and time point are not known.

The CDR3 DNA follows: TGCGCCAGTACAACCGTGGCGGGGACGCAGACCCAGTACTTC. Protein: CASTTVAGTQTQYF. The chain couples TRBV5-1 to TRBJ2-5; tentatively, D is TRBD2 (6 bases). V dropped 8 bases and J dropped 6 bases, with 20 bases sitting between them. The CDR3 runs to 14 residues. Germline CDR1 and CDR2: SGHRS and YFSETQ. The full variable domain, completed using reference TRBV5-1 and TRBJ2-5, is KAGVTQTPRYLIKTRGQQVTLSCSPISGHRSVSWYQQTPGQGLQFLFEYFSETQRNKGNFPGRFSGRQFSNSRSEMNVSTLELGDSALYLCASTTVAGTQTQYFGPGTRLLVL.